This T cell receptor beta chain was documented in a study of shared clonotypes between healthy human individuals. Study observations and caveats: The rarefaction results pointed to incomplete sorted-subset sequencing despite large depth. Tissue TCR repertoires likely differ from these blood-only repertoires.

The authors loaded 200 ng DNA, 25,000 to 30,000 T cell genomes, into sorted-subset replicate PCRs. Original handling: From ImmunoSEQ came sequences covering only the junction and carrying no quality scores, so filtering differed. Sequencing was performed with immunoSEQ multiplex PCR; in TCRdb, only in-frame clones are kept and a portion is missing. V and J calls and clone size are copied from that table; D and trimming were computed from the DNA. Among roughly 2 million clones listed, roughly 94% were seen once. With regard to this clone: Its antigen is not known.

Germline CDR1 and CDR2: SGHNT and YYREEE (reference sequence). The CDR3 is 15 residues long. V gave up 0 bases and J gave up 2 bases, with 9 bases separating them. The sequence was obtained from a man between 18 and 29 years old in good health. The specimen sequenced was naive CD4+ T cells sorted from blood. Subset reported: CD45RA+ positively selected. V is TRBV5-4 and J is TRBJ2-1, with a possible D match to TRBD2 (6 bases). CDR3 bases: TGTGCCAGCAGCTTGGCTCGGGAGCCCTACAATGAGCAGTTCTTC. This translates into CASSLAREPYNEQFF.